The rows below give T cell receptor beta chains drawn from one sample of a study of post-analysis software for immune sequencing data. TCRdb re-derived calls from the PCR reads in MiXCR, one entry per CDR3 protein. The table has about half a million distinct CDR3 sequences, over 35% seen once; the top ten hold about 12%. The sample comprised blood. These receptors came from a girl aged 10 to 17 with multiple sclerosis. The CDR3 runs from the conserved cysteine through the conserved F or W. Fields, in order: V gene, J gene, clone size, D gene, CDR3 protein, CDR3 DNA. A D gene is named only where the DNA matches it firmly. Size tells how often a clone was seen (once, few, many) or the class of an expanded clone, and some rows leave it out.

>TRBV20-1|TRBJ2-5|.|.
CSDVEGRSQETQYF
TGCAGTGATGTTGAAGGGCGGTCCCAAGAGACCCAGTACTTC
>TRBV20-1|TRBJ2-7|.|TRBD1
CSAWTGVEQYF
TGCAGTGCGTGGACAGGGGTCGAGCAGTACTTC
>TRBV5-1|TRBJ2-7|.|.
CATYGAPYEQYF
TGCGCCACCTATGGGGCCCCCTACGAGCAGTACTTC
>TRBV6-5|TRBJ2-7|.|TRBD2
CASSYSSSGTTEQYF
TGTGCCAGCAGTTACTCATCCAGTGGGACTACCGAGCAGTACTTC
>TRBV10-3|TRBJ2-7|.|TRBD2
CAITGTSGPKAYEQYF
TGTGCCATCACCGGGACTAGCGGCCCTAAAGCCTACGAGCAGTACTTC
>TRBV6-5|TRBJ2-7|.|TRBD1
CAIKDRTAEQYF
TGTGCCATAAAGGACAGGACCGCTGAGCAGTACTTC
>TRBV20-1|TRBJ2-1|.|.
CSARDQRASYNEQFF
TGCAGTGCTAGAGATCAGCGGGCCTCCTACAATGAGCAGTTCTTC
>TRBV28|TRBJ1-6|.|TRBD1
CASIGQVNSPLHF
TGTGCCAGCATCGGACAGGTCAATTCACCCCTCCACTTT
>TRBV29-1|TRBJ1-2|.|.
CSVDSPHYGYTF
TGCAGCGTCGACAGCCCCCACTATGGCTACACCTTC
>TRBV20-1|TRBJ2-7|.|.
CSARNRWRGEYEQYF
TGCAGTGCTAGAAACCGTTGGAGGGGAGAGTACGAGCAGTACTTC
>TRBV20-1|TRBJ1-2|.|.
CSANGLGIGVPDHTF
TGCAGTGCAAACGGCCTGGGAATCGGGGTGCCCGATCACACCTTC
>TRBV5-1|TRBJ2-5|.|.
CASSALQGAGETQYF
TGCGCCAGCAGCGCGCTACAGGGTGCGGGTGAGACCCAGTACTTC
>TRBV21-1|TRBJ2-1|few|.
CASSKVGQGGDYEQFF
TGTGCCAGCAGCAAAGTGGGACAGGGAGGAGATTATGAGCAGTTCTTC
>TRBV20-1|TRBJ2-1|.|.
CSVPGANEQFF
TGCAGTGTCCCCGGGGCTAATGAGCAGTTCTTC
>TRBV28|TRBJ1-2|few|.
CASSPPSGLSSINYGYTF
TGTGCCAGCAGTCCCCCATCGGGGCTCTCCTCGATAAACTATGGCTACACCTTC
>TRBV7-2|TRBJ1-5|.|.
CASSPRTSNQPQHF
TGTGCCAGCAGCCCCAGGACATCAAATCAGCCCCAGCATTTT
>TRBV4-1|TRBJ1-6|.|.
CASSFGRRDTGNSPLHF
TGCGCCAGCAGCTTCGGTCGGCGGGACACCGGTAATTCACCCCTCCACTTT
>TRBV28|TRBJ2-4|.|.
CASSSAAAFSSNIQYF
TGTGCCAGCAGTTCGGCAGCGGCGTTTTCTTCGAACATTCAGTACTTC
>TRBV15|TRBJ1-6|.|.
CATSRDLKGGNNSPLHF
TGTGCCACCAGCAGAGATCTTAAGGGGGGAAACAATTCACCCCTCCACTTT
>TRBV7-9|TRBJ2-7|few|.
CASSPRDGTYEQYF
TGTGCCAGCAGCCCTCGGGACGGAACCTACGAGCAGTACTTC
>TRBV10-3|TRBJ2-5|.|.
CAISESKARETQYF
TGTGCCATCAGTGAGTCGAAGGCCAGAGAGACCCAGTACTTC
>TRBV7-3|TRBJ2-5|.|.
CASSPNGRVETQYF
TGTGCCAGCAGCCCAAATGGGCGGGTGGAGACCCAGTACTTC
>TRBV6-6|TRBJ2-7|few|TRBD2
CASTQRGPYEQYF
TGTGCCAGCACGCAGCGGGGGCCCTACGAGCAGTACTTC
>TRBV7-7|TRBJ2-3|once|TRBD2
CASSLVAYPSGVGTDTQYF
TGTGCTAGCAGCTTAGTTGCGTATCCTAGCGGCGTGGGCACAGATACGCAGTATTTT
>TRBV27|TRBJ2-1|.|.
CASSLGDLTYNEQFF
TGTGCCAGCAGTTTAGGCGACCTTACTTACAATGAGCAGTTCTTC
>TRBV5-1|TRBJ2-1|.|TRBD2
CASCQAGGYNEQFF
TGCGCCAGCTGCCAGGCGGGAGGGTACAATGAGCAGTTCTTC
>TRBV20-1|TRBJ2-7|.|.
CSARLSSEVWYEQYF
TGCAGTGCTAGACTTAGTTCCGAGGTTTGGTATGAGCAGTACTTC
>TRBV4-1|TRBJ2-1|.|.
CASSQGLEGNEQFF
TGCGCCAGCAGCCAAGGGCTCGAGGGCAATGAGCAGTTCTTC
>TRBV6-5|TRBJ2-1|few|TRBD2
CASRRTRTRDEQFF
TGTGCCAGCAGACGCACTCGGACTAGGGATGAGCAGTTCTTC
>TRBV20-1|TRBJ2-1|.|TRBD2
CSARLAGVNNEQFF
TGCAGTGCTAGGCTAGCGGGAGTAAACAATGAGCAGTTCTTC
>TRBV2|TRBJ1-2|.|.
CASSEGRGLDYGYTF
TGTGCCAGCAGTGAGGGTCGGGGTCTGGACTATGGCTACACCTTC
>TRBV29-1|TRBJ1-4|.|.
CSVTGRAGQLFF
TGCAGCGTCACTGGACGGGCCGGGCAACTGTTTTTT
>TRBV3-1|TRBJ2-4|.|.
CASSQRPQAKNIQYF
TGTGCCAGCAGCCAACGCCCTCAAGCCAAAAACATTCAGTACTTC
>TRBV7-9|TRBJ1-2|.|.
CASSSNSGSWGGYTF
TGTGCCAGCAGTTCCAATTCCGGGTCCTGGGGCGGCTACACCTTC
>TRBV24-1|TRBJ2-2|.|TRBD1
CATSDLGQANTGELFF
TGTGCCACCAGTGATCTGGGACAGGCGAACACCGGGGAGCTGTTTTTT
>TRBV20-1|TRBJ2-7|.|.
CSARDLREDFSYNEQYF
TGCAGTGCTAGAGATTTGAGGGAAGATTTCTCCTACAATGAGCAGTACTTC
>TRBV10-3|TRBJ2-1|.|.
CAISARTDYGNEQFF
TGTGCCATCAGTGCAAGAACAGATTACGGGAATGAGCAGTTCTTC
>TRBV6-2/TRBV6-3|TRBJ1-2|few|TRBD1
CASSPGQGSYGYTF
TGTGCCAGCAGCCCCGGACAGGGAAGCTATGGCTACACCTTC
>TRBV10-3|TRBJ2-1|.|TRBD2
CAISGLAHNEQFF
TGTGCCATCAGTGGACTAGCGCACAATGAGCAGTTCTTC
>TRBV4-1|TRBJ2-7|few|TRBD1
CASSHVGRGRSKYEQYF
TGCGCCAGCAGCCATGTAGGCAGGGGGCGCAGTAAGTACGAGCAGTACTTC
>TRBV5-1|TRBJ2-7|.|TRBD1
CASSLDRGIYEQYF
TGCGCCAGCAGCTTGGACAGGGGGATATACGAGCAGTACTTC
>TRBV7-2|TRBJ2-3|.|.
CASSLVLPDTQYF
TGTGCCAGCAGCTTAGTTCTCCCAGATACGCAGTATTTT
>TRBV11-2|TRBJ2-7|few|.
CASSFPQAGEQYF
TGTGCCAGCAGCTTCCCCCAGGCGGGCGAGCAGTACTTC
>TRBV20-1|TRBJ2-3|few|.
CSAVQGRGSTDTQYF
TGCAGTGCCGTTCAGGGTCGGGGCAGCACAGATACGCAGTATTTT
>TRBV29-1|TRBJ1-1|.|.
CSVEGADTEAFF
TGCAGCGTTGAGGGGGCGGACACTGAAGCTTTCTTT
>TRBV2|TRBJ2-7|.|.
CASSELGYEQYF
TGTGCCAGCAGTGAACTAGGGTACGAGCAGTACTTC
>TRBV5-1|TRBJ1-4|.|.
CASSLELGDNEKLFF
TGCGCCAGCAGCTTGGAGCTGGGCGATAATGAAAAACTGTTTTTT
>TRBV28|TRBJ2-3|.|TRBD1
CASSMLGGGGGADTQYF
TGTGCCAGCAGTATGTTAGGGGGCGGAGGAGGTGCAGATACGCAGTATTTT
>TRBV6-5|TRBJ2-7|few|.
CASSYLGGPYEQYF
TGTGCCAGCAGCTACCTAGGGGGACCCTACGAGCAGTACTTC
>TRBV6-5|TRBJ2-1|.|TRBD2
CASSYTSGRYEQFF
TGTGCCAGCAGTTATACTAGCGGGCGGTATGAGCAGTTCTTC